The 11 T cell receptor beta chains below were found in one sample sequenced in a study of cytomegalovirus exposure and HLA in healthy donors. Primers included in the PCR were 60 Vbeta and 13 Jbeta primers. Sequencing used immunoSEQ multiplex PCR; TCRdb keeps in-frame clones, though not all of them. Seen here are some 84,000 clones, under 80% observed once, and the top ten hold under 2.5%. The sequencing input was PBMCs. The receptors come from a boy aged 5 to 17 in good health and CMV-seronegative.

The sample holds one count of this clone. The J gene is TRBJ1-1, the V gene TRBV9, with 8 bases lining up with TRBD1. Trimming took 5 bases from V and 4 from J; bases not matched to a gene: 4. The germline gives CDR1 SGDLS, CDR2 YYNGEE. This CDR3 has 13 residues. CDR3 nucleotide sequence: TGTGCCAGCAGAGCCACAGGGGGCACTGAAGCTTTCTTT. This translates into CASRATGGTEAFF.

The chain combines TRBV7-8 with TRBJ1-4; 10 bases match TRBD1. This CDR3 has 15 amino acids. J lost 7 bases, V lost 7 bases, and 9 bases had no gene match. Per the germline V gene, CDR1 is SGHVS and CDR2 is FQNEAQ. The CDR3 loop reads CASTLIGTGAEKLFF. The CDR3 nucleotides are TGTGCCAGCACCTTGATCGGGACAGGGGCTGAAAAACTGTTTTTT.

J is TRBJ1-2 and V is TRBV29-1; D may be TRBD1 (6 bases). The CDR3 is 13 residues long. Germline V gene sequence: CDR1 SQVTM, CDR2 ANQGSEA. Trimming left V 4 bases short and J 1 base short, with 10 bases between. CDR3 coding DNA: TGCAGCGTTGGCCCAGGGGATAACTATGGCTACACCTTC. Translated, it gives CSVGPGDNYGYTF. The variable domain in full, with the rest retrieved from reference TRBV29-1 and TRBJ1-2, is SAVISQKPSRDICQRGTSLTIQCQVDSQVTMMFWYRQQPGQSLTLIATANQGSEATYESGFVIDKFPISRPNLTFSTLTVSNMSPEDSSIYLCSVGPGDNYGYTFGSGTRLTVV.

Regarding this clone: The junction does not match germline at one end; this may be a read error. The V gene is TRBV15, the J gene TRBJ1-2, with TRBD1 identical over 7 bases. This CDR3 comprises 13 residues. Germline V gene lookup returns CDR1 LNHNV and CDR2 YYDKDF (reference sequence). As DNA, the CDR3 is TGTGCCACCAGCAGAGATCGCCGGACAGGTGGCGCCTTC. Amino acids: CATSRDRRTGGAF.

The rearrangement uses TRBV6-5 and TRBJ1-1; a possible D gene is TRBD1 (5 bases). Trimming took off 2 bases at V and 7 bases at J, with 11 bases between the two ends. This CDR3 has 13 amino acids. From germline, CDR1 is MNHEY and CDR2 SVGAGI. CDR3 amino acids: CASSYRQFLEAFF. The DNA of the CDR3 is TGTGCCAGCAGTTACCGACAGTTCCTTGAAGCTTTCTTT.

This rearrangement joins TRBV4-3 to TRBJ2-1, with 10 bases that match TRBD1. The length of the CDR3 is 15 residues. V lost 4 bases to trimming and J lost 3 bases; unmatched junction nucleotides: 3. Germline CDR1 LGHNA, CDR2 YSLEER. The CDR3 reads CASSPGDRGYNEQFF. CDR3 DNA: TGCGCCAGCAGCCCAGGGGACAGGGGCTACAATGAGCAGTTCTTC.

The chain employs TRBV6-5 and TRBJ1-2; 8 bases are shared with TRBD1. Germline V gene lookup returns CDR1 MNHEY and CDR2 SVGAGI. The length of the CDR3 is 13 residues. V was clipped by 6 bases and J by 6 bases; unmatched bases: 6. CDR3 nucleotide sequence: TGTGCCAGCAGCCAGGGACAGGCTGATGGCTACACCTTC. This codes for CASSQGQADGYTF.

This clone was counted once. V usage is TRBV10-3 and J usage is TRBJ1-2; 8 nucleotides agree with TRBD1. The CDR3 runs to 16 residues. CDR1 ENHRY and CDR2 SYGVKD come from the germline V gene. V dropped 6 bases and J dropped 5; count of bases not matched to a gene: 14. CDR3 region: CAIRRWKRTGPYGYTF. The CDR3, as DNA: TGTGCCATCAGGAGGTGGAAACGGACAGGGCCTTATGGCTACACCTTC.

The genes are TRBV2 and TRBJ2-7, with D possibly TRBD2 on 5 matching bases. V lost 5 bases to trimming and J lost 3 bases, with 14 bases between them. CDR1 and CDR2 (germline): SNHLY, FYNNEI. This CDR3 spans 14 amino acids. In DNA, the CDR3 is TGTGCCAGCAGTTTAGCGACGGATAACTACGAGCAGTACTTC. Translated: CASSLATDNYEQYF.

V and J are TRBV5-8 and TRBJ1-6, with TRBD1 matching 7 bases. The CDR3 consists of 15 residues. CDR1 is SGHTS and CDR2 is YDEGEE in the germline V gene. V dropped 0 bases and J dropped 7; count of bases not matched to a gene: 4. This chain's CDR3 is CASSLEEGANSPLHF. As DNA, the CDR3 is TGTGCCAGCAGCTTGGAGGAGGGGGCGAATTCACCCCTCCACTTT.

The chain joins TRBV28 to TRBJ1-6; D perhaps matches TRBD1 (6 bases). Germline V lookup: CDR1 MDHEN, CDR2 SYDVKM. Trimming left V 4 bases short and J 6 bases short, with 16 bases between. This CDR3 has 16 residues. This chain's CDR3 is CASSSTLGQTNSPLHF. The CDR3 DNA reads as TGTGCCAGCAGTTCTACCCTGGGACAAACTAATTCACCCCTCCACTTT.